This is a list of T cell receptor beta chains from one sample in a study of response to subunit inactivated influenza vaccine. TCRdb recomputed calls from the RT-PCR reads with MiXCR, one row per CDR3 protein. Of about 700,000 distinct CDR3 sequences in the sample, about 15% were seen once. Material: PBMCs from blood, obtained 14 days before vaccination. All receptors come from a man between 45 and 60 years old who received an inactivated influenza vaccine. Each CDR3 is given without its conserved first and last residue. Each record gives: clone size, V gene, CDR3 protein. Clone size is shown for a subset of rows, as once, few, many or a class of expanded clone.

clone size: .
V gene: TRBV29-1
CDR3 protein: SVRRVTGSYEQY

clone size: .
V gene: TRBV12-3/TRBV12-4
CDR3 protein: ASSPEQRGLETQY

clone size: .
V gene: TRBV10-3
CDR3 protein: AISEGLVIYEQY

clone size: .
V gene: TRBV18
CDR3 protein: ASSERGFDKNIQY

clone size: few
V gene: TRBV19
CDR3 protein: ASSNRLAGASYNEQF

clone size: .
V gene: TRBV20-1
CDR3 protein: SARSGTDTQY

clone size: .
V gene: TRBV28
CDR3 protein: ASRVAGRYEQY

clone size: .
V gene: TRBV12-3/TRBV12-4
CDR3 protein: ASSLGHGSYEQY

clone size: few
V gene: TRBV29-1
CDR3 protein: SAPGQGEEQY

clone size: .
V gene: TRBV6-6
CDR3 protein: ASSYEPSETQY

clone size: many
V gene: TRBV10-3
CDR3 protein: AKSETGREGYT

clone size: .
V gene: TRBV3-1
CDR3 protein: ASSLFRSKLRTYEQY

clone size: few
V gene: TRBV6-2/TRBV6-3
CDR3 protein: ASSQEGTTDTQY

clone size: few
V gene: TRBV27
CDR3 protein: ASRASGRAWADTQY

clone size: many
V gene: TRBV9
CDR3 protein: ASSVERGTDTQY

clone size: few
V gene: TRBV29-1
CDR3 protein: SVDSTIRDTQY

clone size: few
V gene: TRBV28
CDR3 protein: ASSSTKTQY

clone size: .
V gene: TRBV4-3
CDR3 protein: ASSYYLWGYGYT

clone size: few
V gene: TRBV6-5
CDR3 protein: ASKGGGETQY

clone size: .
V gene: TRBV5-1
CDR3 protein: ASSQGRDGADTLRETQY

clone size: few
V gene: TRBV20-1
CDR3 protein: SAPGTVFYNEQF

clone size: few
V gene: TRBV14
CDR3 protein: ASSQSMGNTEAF

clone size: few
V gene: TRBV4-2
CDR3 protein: ASSQDLLRQVTAYEQY

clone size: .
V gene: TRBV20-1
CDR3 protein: SARGTGGLGGYT

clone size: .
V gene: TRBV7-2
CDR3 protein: ASSPGPGETQY

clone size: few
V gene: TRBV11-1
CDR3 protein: ASSHPRGREQF

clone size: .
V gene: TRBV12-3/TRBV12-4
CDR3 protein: ASSSRQVSGNTIY

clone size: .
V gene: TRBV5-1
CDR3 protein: ARLLSDFTEAF

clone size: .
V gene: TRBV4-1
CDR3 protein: ASSQDSRTSGGATGELF

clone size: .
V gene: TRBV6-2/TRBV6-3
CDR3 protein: ASRTQGISSTDTQY

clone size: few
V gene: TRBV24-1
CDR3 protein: ATSRQGSLYNEQF

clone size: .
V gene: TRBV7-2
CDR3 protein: ASSLGSRGYNEQF

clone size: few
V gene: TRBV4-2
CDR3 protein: ASSAWMGNQPQH

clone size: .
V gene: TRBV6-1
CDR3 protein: ASSPSGQGGQPQH

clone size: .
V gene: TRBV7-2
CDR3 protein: ASSLVRAPGEQY

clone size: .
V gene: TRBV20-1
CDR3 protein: SARTGRGKLNSYNEQF

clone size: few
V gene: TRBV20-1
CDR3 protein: SATYDRGYEQY

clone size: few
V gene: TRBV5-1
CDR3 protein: ASSLDRGLNSPLH

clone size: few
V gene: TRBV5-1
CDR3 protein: ASSLAQFDRRGNYGYT

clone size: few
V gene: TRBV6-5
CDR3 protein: ASSKRFYGYT

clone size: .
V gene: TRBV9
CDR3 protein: ASSASGMSETQY

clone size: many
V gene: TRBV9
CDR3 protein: ASSGTAGETQY